The source of this T cell receptor (beta chain) is a study of blood T cell repertoires in COVID-19. In the study overall: Samples came from the United States, Italy and Spain, spanning acute and convalescent COVID-19. In each case, the material was cDNA or gDNA derived from T cells, B-cell-depleted T cells, or PBMCs.

The CDR3 is made up of 17 amino acids. Germline CDR1 reads SGDLS; CDR2 reads YYNGEE. Trimming removed 0 bases at V and 0 bases at J, with 16 bases between. Original methodology: Amplifying reference gene primers gave estimates of nucleated cell counts. This table comes from immunoSEQ multiplex PCR, and its TCRdb copy is limited to in-frame clones, with some not included. Clonal size and the V and J genes are those of that table, whereas D and trimming came from the DNA. The table has 150,000 or so clones, approximately 86% seen once. The receptor was isolated from a man aged 55 to 70 with acute or convalescent COVID-19. The chain couples TRBV9 to TRBJ2-7, with no clear D. The source material was peripheral blood. CDR3 nucleotides: TGTGCCAGCAGCGTAGGTCTAGGTAGTTTTAGCTCCTACGAGCAGTACTTC. Translated, it gives CASSVGLGSFSSYEQYF. The whole variable domain, remainder taken from reference TRBV9 and TRBJ2-7, is DSGVTQTPKHLITATGQRVTLRCSPRSGDLSVYWYQQSLDQGLQFLIQYYNGEERAKGNILERFSAQQFPDLHSELNLSSLELGDSALYFCASSVGLGSFSSYEQYFGPGTRLTVT.